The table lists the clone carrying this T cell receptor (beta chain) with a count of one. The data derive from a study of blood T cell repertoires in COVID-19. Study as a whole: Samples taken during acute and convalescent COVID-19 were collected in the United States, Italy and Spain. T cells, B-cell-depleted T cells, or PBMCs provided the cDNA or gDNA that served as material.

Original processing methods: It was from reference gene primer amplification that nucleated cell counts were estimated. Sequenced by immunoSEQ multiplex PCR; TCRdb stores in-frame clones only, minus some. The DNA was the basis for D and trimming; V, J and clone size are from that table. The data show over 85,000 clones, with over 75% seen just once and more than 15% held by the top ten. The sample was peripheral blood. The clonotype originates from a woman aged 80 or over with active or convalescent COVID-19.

The DNA for the CDR3 is TGTGCCAGCAGCGGTACCGGGACTAGCGGGAGCAGGGAGCAGTTCTTC. This translates into CASSGTGTSGSREQFF. The V call is TRBV9, the J call TRBJ2-1; 14 bases agree with TRBD2. This CDR3 region has 16 residues. Germline V gene lookup returns CDR1 SGDLS and CDR2 YYNGEE. J gave up 10 bases and V 3 bases, and 9 bases lay outside the gene matches.